The TCR beta chain under discussion was sequenced for a study of OX40 agonist ivuxolimab in advanced cancers. Turning to the overall study: Ivuxolimab, which targeted the costimulatory receptor OX40 (CD134), was an agonistic, fully human IgG2 monoclonal antibody. Intravenous ivuxolimab was administered to patients every 2 weeks at six dose levels: 0.01, 0.1, 0.3, 1.5, 3 and 10 mg/kg. Of the approximately 50 dose-escalation patients, hepatocellular carcinoma was present in about 20, melanoma in around 15, renal cell carcinoma in 9 and head and neck cancer in 9. A male proportion of 75% to 85% and a mean age of approximately 61 years, ranging from about 20 to 80, were recorded for the dose-escalation cohort. Prior anti-PD-1, anti-PD-L1 or anti-CTLA-4 therapy was permitted, and checkpoint inhibitors had been received by around 40% of dose-escalation patients. Three dose-escalation patients achieved partial responses, one with hepatocellular carcinoma and two with cutaneous melanoma. Peripheral TCRbeta sequencing was intended to test whether TCR sequence diversity was altered and clonal T-cell expansion was caused by ivuxolimab. The paper covers the monotherapy dose-escalation part of the phase I ivuxolimab trial, which included N ≈ 50 patients.

What the study reported, not specific to this receptor: After ivuxolimab, CD8+ T cells had more expanded clones than CD4+ T cells on average. In the 0.1-3.0 mg/kg groups, partial responders were among the patients with the lowest normalized peripheral clonal expansion, particularly in CD8+ T cells. At doses from 0.1 to 3.0 mg/kg, clonal expansion was seen in both CD4+ and CD8+ blood T cells between baseline and week 6. Low levels of normalized T-cell clonal expansion were also seen in some patients who did not respond. The antigen specificity of the peripheral T cells that underwent clonal expansion was not determined.

For sequencing of the TCRbeta CDR3 region, genomic DNA was extracted from the sorted cells. TCRbeta CDR3 regions were sequenced using the immunoSEQ Assay. TCRdb holds this immuneACCESS table with in-frame rearrangements only. Some clones are missing; in checked studies, unresolved V genes explain under half, and the rest has no known cause. The sample has tens of thousands of clones on record, around 85% of them singletons. The ten largest clones add up to 3% to 4.5% of the sample. From its cysteine to its phenylalanine, the CDR3 spans 13 amino acids. Just the 39-base CDR3 DNA is kept, in frame starting at base 1. CDR1 PRHDT and CDR2 FYEKMQ are derived from the germline V gene (reference sequence). From V the trimming removes 2 bases and from J it removes 8 bases, while the gene matches leave 4 bases of the junction unaccounted for. The trial excluded patients who had a history of autoimmune disease or were on systemic immunosuppression. Peripheral blood for TCR sequencing was collected from all dose cohorts at baseline, on cycle 4 day 1, and on cycle 7 day 1. The samples were drawn from a first-in-human, open-label, multicenter phase I dose-escalation trial of ivuxolimab. Adults with locally advanced or metastatic head and neck squamous cell, hepatocellular, melanoma or renal cell carcinoma were enrolled in the trial. CD4+ and CD8+ T cells were sorted separately from peripheral blood before TCR sequencing.

With regard to this clone: Its binding antigen is unknown. Base quality data are lacking; no much larger clone is found one base away.

Rearrangement joined TRBV13 to TRBJ1-1; the central 8 bases match TRBD1. The source material was CD4+ or CD8+ T cells sorted from blood, sampled in a trial of the OX40 agonist ivuxolimab. This TCR derives from an adult with an advanced solid tumor such as melanoma, head and neck, liver or kidney cancer. At the DNA level, the sequence is TGTGCCAGCAGCTTACCGACAGGGGTGGAAGCTTTCTTT. Translated, it reads CASSLPTGVEAFF.